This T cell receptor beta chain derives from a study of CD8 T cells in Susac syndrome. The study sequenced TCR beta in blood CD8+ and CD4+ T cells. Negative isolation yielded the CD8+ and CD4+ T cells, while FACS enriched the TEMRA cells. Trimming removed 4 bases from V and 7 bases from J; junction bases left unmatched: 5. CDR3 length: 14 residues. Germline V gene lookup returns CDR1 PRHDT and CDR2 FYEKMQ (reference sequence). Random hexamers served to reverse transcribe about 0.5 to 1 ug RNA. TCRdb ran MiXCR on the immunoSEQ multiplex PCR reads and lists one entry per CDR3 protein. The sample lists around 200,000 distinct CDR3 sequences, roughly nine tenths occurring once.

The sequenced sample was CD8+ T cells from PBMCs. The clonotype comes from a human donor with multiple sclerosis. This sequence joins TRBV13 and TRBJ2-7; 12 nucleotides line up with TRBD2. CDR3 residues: CASSSTSGGREQYF. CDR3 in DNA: TGTGCCAGCAGCTCCACTAGCGGGGGGCGTGAGCAGTACTTC.